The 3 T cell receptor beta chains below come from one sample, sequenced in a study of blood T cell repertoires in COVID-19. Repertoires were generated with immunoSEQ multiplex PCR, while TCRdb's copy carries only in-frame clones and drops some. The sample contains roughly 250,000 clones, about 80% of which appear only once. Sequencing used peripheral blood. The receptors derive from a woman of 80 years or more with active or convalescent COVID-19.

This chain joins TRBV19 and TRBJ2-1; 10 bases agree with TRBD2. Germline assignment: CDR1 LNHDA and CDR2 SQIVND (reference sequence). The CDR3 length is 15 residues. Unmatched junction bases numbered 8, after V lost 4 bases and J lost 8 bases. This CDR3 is CASSNGLAVIDEQFF. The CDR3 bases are TGTGCCAGTAGTAACGGACTAGCGGTTATCGATGAGCAGTTCTTC.

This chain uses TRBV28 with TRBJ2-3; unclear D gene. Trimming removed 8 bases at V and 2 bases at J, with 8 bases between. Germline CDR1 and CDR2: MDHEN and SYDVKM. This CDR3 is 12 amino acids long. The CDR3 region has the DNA TGTGCCAGCCAGAGACTCACAGATACGCAGTATTTT. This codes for CASQRLTDTQYF. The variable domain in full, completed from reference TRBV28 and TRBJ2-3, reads DVKVTQSSRYLVKRTGEKVFLECVQDMDHENMFWYRQDPGLGLRLIYFSYDVKMKEKGDIPEGYSVSREKKERFSLILESASTNQTSMYLCASQRLTDTQYFGPGTRLTVL.

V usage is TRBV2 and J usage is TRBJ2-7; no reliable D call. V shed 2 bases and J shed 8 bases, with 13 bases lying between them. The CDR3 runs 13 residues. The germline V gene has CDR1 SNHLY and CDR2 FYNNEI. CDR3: CASSESRVFQQYF. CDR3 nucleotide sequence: TGTGCCAGCAGTGAAAGTCGGGTCTTTCAGCAGTACTTC.